The entry below gives a single T cell receptor (beta chain) sequence along with its context. This sample is drawn from a study of monozygotic twins with inflammatory bowel disease. Germline-derived CDR1 and CDR2 are ENHRY and SYGVKD. This CDR3 region has 15 residues. The input for each TCR library was around 3,400 ng of total RNA. For every sample, eight separate reactions were used to make cDNA. For each CDR3 protein, TCRdb gives one entry from its re-call of the 5' RACE reads, without DNA. This listing includes approximately 400,000 distinct CDR3 sequences. This sequence joins TRBV10-3 and TRBJ1-2; as DNA is missing, the TRBD1 call by TCRdb cannot be tested. The receptor comes from a human donor with ulcerative colitis or Crohn's disease, or a healthy co-twin of an affected twin (not recorded which). Material for sequencing was blood. CDR3 sequence reads: CAISESQGAGYGYTF.